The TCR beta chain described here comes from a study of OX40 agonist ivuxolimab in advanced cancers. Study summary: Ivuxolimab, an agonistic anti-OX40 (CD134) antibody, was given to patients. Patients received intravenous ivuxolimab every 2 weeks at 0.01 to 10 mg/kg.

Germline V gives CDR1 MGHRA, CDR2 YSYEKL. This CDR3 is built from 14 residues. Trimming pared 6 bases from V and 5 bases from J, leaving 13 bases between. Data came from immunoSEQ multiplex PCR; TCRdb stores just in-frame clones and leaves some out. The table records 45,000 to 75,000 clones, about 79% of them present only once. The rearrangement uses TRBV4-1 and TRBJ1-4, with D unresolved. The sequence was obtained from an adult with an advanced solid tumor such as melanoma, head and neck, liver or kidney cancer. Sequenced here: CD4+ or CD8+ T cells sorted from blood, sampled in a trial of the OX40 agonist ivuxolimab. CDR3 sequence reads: CASSPSGLNEKLFF. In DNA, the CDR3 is TGCGCCAGCAGTCCTTCGGGCTTGAATGAAAAACTGTTTTTT.